These 9 T cell receptor beta chains were all obtained from the same sample, sequenced in a study of T cell repertoires in ileal Crohn's disease (dated by TCRdb to the late 2010s). The sample's time point label, decoded: neoterminal ileum biopsy at postoperative endoscopy, about 6 months after surgery. Library method: the immunoSEQ multiplex PCR assay. TCRdb took over this immuneACCESS table, retaining in-frame rearrangements with V and J assigned. Such tables are incomplete; in checked studies, under half of the missing clones stem from an unresolved V gene, and the remainder is unexplained. The sample profile shows more than 10,000 clones; more than 80% of them were found once. The top ten hold roughly 15% of the sample. Input material: ileal tissue. The receptors here all came from an adult with Crohn's disease.

The chain employs TRBV28 and TRBJ1-3; 11 bases agree with TRBD1. Per the germline V gene, CDR1 is MDHEN and CDR2 is SYDVKM. The CDR3 has 15 residues. Trimming removed 4 bases from V and 4 bases from J; junction bases left unmatched: 3. This chain's CDR3 is CASSWTGGNGNTIYF. The CDR3 DNA reads TGTGCCAGCAGTTGGACAGGGGGCAACGGAAACACCATATATTTT.

For the CDR3, the DNA is TGCGCCAGCAGCCAAGAGGGCAACGGCTATGGCTACACCTTC. It translates to CASSQEGNGYGYTF. J is TRBJ1-2 and V is TRBV4-3; D not certain. Germline V gene lookup returns CDR1 LGHNA and CDR2 YSLEER. This CDR3 is 14 amino acids long. Trimming took 0 bases from V and 4 from J, leaving 9 bases between them.

The chain has TRBV28 and TRBJ2-4; a possible D gene is TRBD1 (5 bases). CDR3 length: 16 residues. From germline, CDR1 is MDHEN and CDR2 SYDVKM. Trimming took off 5 bases at V and 0 bases at J, with 14 bases between the two ends. CDR3: CASSPLLGLAKNIQYF. The DNA for the CDR3 is TGTGCCAGCAGTCCGTTATTGGGGCTAGCCAAAAACATTCAGTACTTC.

The chain links TRBV5-1 to TRBJ2-2; 13 bases are shared with TRBD2. CDR1 and CDR2 from the germline V gene are SGHRS and YFSETQ. The CDR3 has 16 amino acids. The V and J ends lost 6 bases and 6 bases, in that order; junction bases with no gene match: 8. Here the CDR3 DNA reads TGCGCCAGCACCCCCGGACTAGCGGGAGTCCCCGGGGAGCTGTTTTTT. This encodes CASTPGLAGVPGELFF.

The chain employs TRBV6-6 and TRBJ2-7; TRBD1 matches 10 bases. The CDR3 is 14 amino acids. The V gene end was trimmed by 7 bases and the J gene end by 3 bases; junction bases not matched to a gene: 6. The germline V gene has CDR1 MNHNY and CDR2 SVGAGI (reference sequence). The CDR3 loop reads CASNRQGAGYEQYF. CDR3 nucleotide sequence: TGTGCCAGCAACCGACAGGGGGCTGGCTACGAGCAGTACTTC.

This clone occurred once. V gene TRBV5-1 combines with J gene TRBJ2-3; 7 bases are shared with TRBD2. V shed 4 bases and J 3 bases; nucleotides not matched to a gene: 5. The germline gives CDR1 SGHRS, CDR2 YFSETQ. This CDR3 is built from 14 residues. The CDR3 DNA follows: TGCGCCAGCAGCCCGGGACTAACTACAGATACGCAGTATTTT. Its protein product is CASSPGLTTDTQYF.

The J gene is TRBJ2-3, the V gene TRBV29-1, with 9 bases fitting TRBD2. V lost 4 bases to trimming and J lost 6 bases; unmatched junction nucleotides: 8. CDR1 and CDR2 (germline): SQVTM, ANQGSEA. CDR3 size: 14 residues. CDR3 sequence reads: CSVVEAGGYDTQYF. CDR3 in DNA: TGCAGCGTTGTAGAAGCGGGAGGATACGATACGCAGTATTTT.

The sample holds a few counts of this clone. V gene TRBV10-3 combines with J gene TRBJ1-1, with a tentative D call TRBD1 (6 bases). V was cut by 0 bases and J by 8 bases, with 10 bases left in between. The V gene's germline CDR1 is ENHRY and CDR2 SYGVKD. This CDR3 has 13 residues. The CDR3 sequence is CAISESQGREAFF. The CDR3, as DNA: TGTGCCATCAGTGAGTCGCAGGGGCGGGAAGCTTTCTTT.

The chain couples TRBV5-1 to TRBJ2-7; TRBD1 is a possible D gene (6 bases). Germline V gene lookup returns CDR1 SGHRS and CDR2 YFSETQ. This CDR3 has 13 residues. V was cut by 4 bases and J by 7 bases, with 15 bases left in between. The DNA for the CDR3 is TGCGCCAGCAGCCCGGACAGCGCTTGGGAGCAGTACTTC. Protein sequence: CASSPDSAWEQYF.